The present TCR beta chain was sequenced within a study of OX40 agonist ivuxolimab in advanced cancers. Whole-study context: A mean age of roughly 66 years, range about 20 to 79, was recorded, and roughly 80% were male.

Study-level points and caveats: Average numbers of expanded clones were greater in CD8+ T cells than in CD4+. CD4+ and CD8+ blood T cells expanded clonally by week 6 at 0.1 to 3.0 mg/kg.

Turning to this clone: Its target is not known.

The CDR3 runs 12 residues. V lost 1 base and J 8 bases, leaving 6 bases between the germline ends. Germline V gene data show CDR1 as KGHSH and CDR2 as LQKENI. The method was immunoSEQ multiplex PCR; TCRdb's version includes in-frame clones alone and lacks a portion of them. The data contain around 55,000 clones, 80% to 90% of them singletons. The TCR comes from an adult with an advanced solid tumor such as melanoma, head and neck, liver or kidney cancer. The V gene is TRBV18, the J gene TRBJ2-1; D gene uncertain. The specimen comprised CD4+ or CD8+ T cells sorted from blood, sampled in a trial of the OX40 agonist ivuxolimab. The CDR3 DNA sequence: TGTGCCAGCTCACCACACCCGGATGAGCAGTTCTTC. Translated, it gives CASSPHPDEQFF.